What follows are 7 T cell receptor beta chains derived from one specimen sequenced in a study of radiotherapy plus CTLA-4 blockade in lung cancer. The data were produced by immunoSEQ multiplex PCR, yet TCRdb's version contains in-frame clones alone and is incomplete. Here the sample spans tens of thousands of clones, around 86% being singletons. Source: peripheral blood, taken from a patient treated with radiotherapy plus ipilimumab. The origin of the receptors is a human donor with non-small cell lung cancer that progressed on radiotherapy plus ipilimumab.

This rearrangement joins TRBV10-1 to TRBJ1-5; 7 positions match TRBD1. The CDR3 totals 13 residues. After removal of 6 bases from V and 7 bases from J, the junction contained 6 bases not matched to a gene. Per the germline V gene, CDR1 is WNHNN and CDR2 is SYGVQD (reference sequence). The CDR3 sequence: CASSLTGSQPQHF. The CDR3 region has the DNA TGCGCCAGCAGCTTGACAGGGAGCCAGCCCCAGCATTTT.

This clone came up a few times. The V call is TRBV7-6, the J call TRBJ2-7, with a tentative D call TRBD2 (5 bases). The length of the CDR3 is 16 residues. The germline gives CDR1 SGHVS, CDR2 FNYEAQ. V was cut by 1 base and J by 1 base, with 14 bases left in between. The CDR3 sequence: CASSLGLGVSSYEQYF. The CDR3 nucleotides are TGTGCCAGCAGCTTAGGCCTCGGGGTCTCTTCCTACGAGCAGTACTTC.

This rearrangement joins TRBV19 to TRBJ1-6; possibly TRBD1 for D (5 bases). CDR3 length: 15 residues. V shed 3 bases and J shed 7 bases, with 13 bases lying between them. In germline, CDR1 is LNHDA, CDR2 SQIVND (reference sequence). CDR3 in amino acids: CASSIKEGRNSPLHF. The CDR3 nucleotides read TGTGCCAGTAGTATTAAAGAGGGGCGAAATTCACCCCTCCACTTT.

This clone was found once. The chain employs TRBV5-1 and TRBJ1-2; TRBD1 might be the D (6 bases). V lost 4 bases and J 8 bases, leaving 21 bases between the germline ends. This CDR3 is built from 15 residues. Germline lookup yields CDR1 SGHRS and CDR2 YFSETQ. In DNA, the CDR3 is TGCGCCAGCAGCAATACGGGACATGAGACGGTAGGCTACACCTTC. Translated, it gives CASSNTGHETVGYTF.

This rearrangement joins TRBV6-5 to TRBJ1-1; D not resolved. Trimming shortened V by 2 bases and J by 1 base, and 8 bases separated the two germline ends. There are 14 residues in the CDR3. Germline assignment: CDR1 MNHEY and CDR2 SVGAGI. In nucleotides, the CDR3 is TGTGCCAGCAGTTACAGTACAGAGAACACTGAAGCTTTCTTT. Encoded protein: CASSYSTENTEAFF.

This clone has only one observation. CDR3 nucleotides: TGTGCCAGCAGTACGGAGGTTGTTCAGCCCCAGCATTTT. The encoded protein is CASSTEVVQPQHF. The rearrangement joins TRBV28 to TRBJ1-5; D unresolved. Germline CDR1 and CDR2: MDHEN and SYDVKM. V lost 5 bases to trimming and J lost 6 bases, with 11 bases between them. This CDR3 has 13 amino acids.

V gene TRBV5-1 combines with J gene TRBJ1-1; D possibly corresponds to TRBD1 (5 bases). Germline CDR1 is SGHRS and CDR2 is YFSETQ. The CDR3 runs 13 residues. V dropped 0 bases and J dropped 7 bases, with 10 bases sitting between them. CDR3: CASSLETGGEAFF. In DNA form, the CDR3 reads TGCGCCAGCAGCTTGGAAACAGGCGGTGAAGCTTTCTTT.